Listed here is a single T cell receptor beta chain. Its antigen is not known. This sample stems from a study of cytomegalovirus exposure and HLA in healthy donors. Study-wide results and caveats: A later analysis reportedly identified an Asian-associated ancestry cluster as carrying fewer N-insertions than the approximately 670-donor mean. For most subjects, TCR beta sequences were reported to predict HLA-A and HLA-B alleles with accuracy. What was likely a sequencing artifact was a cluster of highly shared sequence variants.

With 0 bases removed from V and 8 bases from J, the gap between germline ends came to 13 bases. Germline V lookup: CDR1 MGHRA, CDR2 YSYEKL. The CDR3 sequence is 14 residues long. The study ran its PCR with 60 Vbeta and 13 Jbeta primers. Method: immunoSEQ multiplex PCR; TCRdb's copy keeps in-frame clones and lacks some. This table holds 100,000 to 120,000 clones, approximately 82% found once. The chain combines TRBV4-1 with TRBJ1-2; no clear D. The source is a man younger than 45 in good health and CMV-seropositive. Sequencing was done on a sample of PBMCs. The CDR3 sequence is CASSQDLARRGYTF. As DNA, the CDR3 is TGCGCCAGCAGCCAAGATCTAGCGCGCAGAGGCTACACCTTC.